The 19 T cell receptor beta chains below all came from one sample that was sequenced in a study of radiotherapy plus CTLA-4 blockade in lung cancer. The repertoire was sequenced with immunoSEQ multiplex PCR; TCRdb's copy has only in-frame clones and lacks some. The sample yields 50,000 to 85,000 clones, roughly four fifths seen once. The material sequenced was peripheral blood, taken from a patient treated with radiotherapy plus ipilimumab. Source of these receptors: a human donor with non-small cell lung cancer who had a partial response to radiotherapy plus ipilimumab.

This clone was detected a few times. Written as DNA, the CDR3 is TGTGCCAGCAGTGAACAGGGCTTGAGAGGAAACACCATATATTTT. This codes for CASSEQGLRGNTIYF. The V and J genes are TRBV27 and TRBJ1-3, with a possible D match to TRBD1 (6 bases). The germline V gene encodes CDR1 MNHEY and CDR2 SMNVEV (reference sequence). This CDR3 contains 15 residues. The germline V and J ends were trimmed by 5 bases and 4 bases, with 15 bases remaining between them.

J is TRBJ2-5 and V is TRBV5-6; TRBD1 agrees at 7 bases. The trim removed 4 bases at V and 1 base at J, leaving 7 bases unmatched. This CDR3 comprises 15 residues. Germline V CDR1 and CDR2: SGHDT, YYEEEE. The DNA of the CDR3 is TGTGCCAGCAGCGGAAACAGGGGCCGCCAAGAGACCCAGTACTTC. Translation: CASSGNRGRQETQYF.

The chain has TRBV5-1 and TRBJ2-7, with D maybe TRBD1 (6 bases). With 0 bases removed from V and 4 bases from J, the gap between germline ends came to 11 bases. CDR3 size: 14 residues. CDR1 and CDR2 from the germline V gene are SGHRS and YFSETQ. The CDR3 DNA sequence: TGCGCCAGCAGCTTGGTGCAGGGGATGTACGAGCAGTACTTC. Translating it yields CASSLVQGMYEQYF.

This rearrangement joins TRBV18 to TRBJ1-2, with TRBD1 as a possible D gene (6 bases). In germline, CDR1 is KGHSH, CDR2 LQKENI. The CDR3 has 14 residues. With 2 bases removed from V and 7 bases from J, the gap between germline ends came to 14 bases. This CDR3 reads CASSPSAGAGGYTF. In nucleotides, the CDR3 is TGTGCCAGCTCACCATCGGCAGGGGCAGGTGGCTACACCTTC.

This chain connects TRBV5-5 to TRBJ1-1; a weak D match, TRBD1 (6 bases). Trimming left V 1 base short and J 7 bases short, with 17 bases between. CDR1 and CDR2 (germline): SGHKS, YYEKEE (reference sequence). This CDR3 has 15 residues. CDR3 in DNA: TGTGCCAGCAGCTTGTGGGCGGGGGCCCGGGGTGAAGCTTTCTTT. This encodes CASSLWAGARGEAFF. Filled out from reference TRBV5-5 and TRBJ1-1, the complete variable domain reads DAGVTQSPTHLIKTRGQQVTLRCSPISGHKSVSWYQQVLGQGPQFIFQYYEKEERGRGNFPDRFSARQFPNYSSELNVNALLLGDSALYLCASSLWAGARGEAFFGQGTRLTVV.

This clone was seen only once. Written as DNA, the CDR3 is TGTGCCAGCAGCTTAGGCAGGAACACTGAAGCTTTCTTT. Its translation is CASSLGRNTEAFF. The chain has TRBV7-2 and TRBJ1-1; D ambiguous. The CDR3 length is 13 residues. Germline V gene lookup returns CDR1 SGHTA and CDR2 FQGNSA. Trimming took off 1 base at V and 1 base at J, with 4 bases between the two ends.

This chain's CDR3 is CASSQQVGTEAFF. CDR3 coding DNA: TGTGCCAGCAGCCAACAGGTAGGCACTGAAGCTTTCTTT. The rearrangement joins TRBV9 to TRBJ1-1; tentatively, D is TRBD1 (5 bases). The CDR3 spans 13 residues. The V and J ends lost 4 bases and 4 bases respectively, with 11 bases between them. Germline loops: CDR1 SGDLS, CDR2 YYNGEE.

This sequence joins TRBV5-4 and TRBJ2-2; 10 positions match TRBD1. With 4 bases clipped from V and 6 bases from J, the junction kept 6 bases outside the gene matches. CDR1 is SGHNT and CDR2 is YYREEE in the germline V gene (reference sequence). The CDR3 loop spans 15 amino acids. The CDR3 bases are TGTGCCAGCAGCCCCCGGGACAGGGGTGCCGGGGAGCTGTTTTTT. This encodes CASSPRDRGAGELFF. The full variable domain, rest sourced from reference TRBV5-4 and TRBJ2-2, is ETGVTQSPTHLIKTRGQQVTLRCSSQSGHNTVSWYQQALGQGPQFIFQYYREEENGRGNFPPRFSGLQFPNYSSELNVNALELDDSALYLCASSPRDRGAGELFFGEGSRLTVL.

V usage is TRBV7-9 and J usage is TRBJ2-5, with a weak D call TRBD2 (5 bases). CDR3 size: 15 residues. Trimming removed 5 bases at V and 1 base at J, with 14 bases between. Germline V gene sequence: CDR1 SEHNR, CDR2 FQNEAQ (reference sequence). Here the CDR3 DNA reads TGTGCCAGCAGCCAAAGCCCGGGAATCCAAGAGACCCAGTACTTC. Protein: CASSQSPGIQETQYF.

The chain couples TRBV9 to TRBJ2-2; D remains unclear. Germline CDR1 is SGDLS and CDR2 is YYNGEE. The CDR3 has 15 amino acids. Trimming pared 0 bases from V and 2 bases from J, leaving 8 bases between. CDR3 sequence: CASSVDPVNTGELFF. CDR3 bases: TGTGCCAGCAGCGTAGACCCAGTAAACACCGGGGAGCTGTTTTTT.

The table lists this clone with a count of one. This chain joins TRBV2 and TRBJ2-4; 8 positions match TRBD1. V shed 6 bases, J shed 0 bases, and the junction held 16 bases outside the gene matches. From germline, CDR1 is SNHLY and CDR2 FYNNEI. The CDR3 runs 19 residues. This CDR3 is CASRLHEGTGGGAKNIQYF. The DNA for the CDR3 is TGTGCCAGCAGACTCCATGAAGGGACAGGCGGAGGAGCCAAAAACATTCAGTACTTC.

The rearrangement uses TRBV7-9 and TRBJ2-1; 9 bases fit TRBD1. There are 15 residues in the CDR3. The ends lost 5 bases at V and 4 bases at J; junction bases unmatched: 6. Germline values: CDR1 SEHNR, CDR2 FQNEAQ (reference sequence). The CDR3 nucleotides read TGTGCCAGCAGCCGCCGGACAGGGGTTTACAATGAGCAGTTCTTC. The encoded protein is CASSRRTGVYNEQFF.

In DNA, the CDR3 is TGCGCCAGCAATACGGGGATGGGTAACACTGAAGCTTTCTTT. Translating gives CASNTGMGNTEAFF. The gene calls are TRBV5-1 and TRBJ1-1; D call uncertain. This CDR3 contains 14 residues. Germline V gene data show CDR1 as SGHRS and CDR2 as YFSETQ. The V end was cut by 6 bases, the J end by 2 bases, with 14 bases between.

A few counts support this clone. The V gene is TRBV30, the J gene TRBJ2-1; 7 nucleotides agree with TRBD2. V dropped 5 bases and J dropped 0; count of bases not matched to a gene: 7. Germline V gene data show CDR1 as GTSNPN and CDR2 as SVGIG (reference sequence). The CDR3 contains 15 residues. In nucleotides, the CDR3 is TGTGCCTGGGTGTGGGGGGGGACCTCCTACAATGAGCAGTTCTTC. Encoded protein: CAWVWGGTSYNEQFF.

This clone has only a few counts. The rearrangement links TRBV6-6 to TRBJ2-5; 10 bases are a match to TRBD1. The V gene end was trimmed by 6 bases and the J gene end by 5 bases; junction bases not matched to a gene: 12. The CDR3 length is 16 residues. The V gene's germline CDR1 is MNHNY and CDR2 SVGAGI (reference sequence). The CDR3 loop is CASSWTGTGVWETQYF. DNA for the CDR3: TGTGCCAGCAGCTGGACCGGGACAGGGGTATGGGAGACCCAGTACTTC.

The chain uses TRBV19 and TRBJ2-7; D possibly corresponds to TRBD1 (5 bases). Deletions cut 6 bases from V and 6 bases from J, with 15 bases between. The CDR3 covers 13 residues. Germline V gives CDR1 LNHDA, CDR2 SQIVND (reference sequence). Written as DNA, the CDR3 is TGTGCCAGTAGCCTCAGGGTATTGACCGAGCAGTACTTC. It translates to CASSLRVLTEQYF.

The genes are TRBV30 and TRBJ2-1; D is undetermined. The V gene lost 5 bases and the J gene lost 2 bases, with 4 bases spanning the gap. CDR1 GTSNPN and CDR2 SVGIG come from the germline V gene (reference sequence). CDR3 size: 11 residues. The DNA for the CDR3 is TGTGCCTGGGACACCTACAATGAGCAGTTCTTC. Encoded protein: CAWDTYNEQFF.

This chain links TRBV9 with TRBJ2-6; D remains unclear. The CDR3 covers 15 residues. Trimming took off 3 bases at V and 0 bases at J, with 7 bases between the two ends. Germline V gives CDR1 SGDLS, CDR2 YYNGEE. Here the CDR3 DNA reads TGTGCCAGCAGCGCGGGTTCCTCTGGGGCCAACGTCCTGACTTTC. Its protein is CASSAGSSGANVLTF.

This clone was detected only a few times. The chain couples TRBV6-5 to TRBJ1-5; 10 bases map to TRBD1. Germline CDR1 is MNHEY and CDR2 is SVGAGI. Unmatched junction bases numbered 7, after V lost 5 bases and J lost 6 bases. The CDR3 loop spans 15 amino acids. The CDR3 DNA reads TGTGCCAGCAGTACGACCGGGACAGGGGCTCAGCCCCAGCATTTT. This codes for CASSTTGTGAQPQHF.